The T cell receptor beta chain described here comes from a study of T cell responses to AZD1222 COVID-19 vaccine. Libraries were prepared by immunoSEQ multiplex PCR; TCRdb keeps only in-frame clonotypes and omits some of them. The data show 84,000 or so clones, about 85% seen once. The CDR3 covers 13 residues. Germline V gives CDR1 SGHNT, CDR2 YYREEE (reference sequence). V was cut by 0 bases and J by 8 bases, with 11 bases left in between. The chain employs TRBV5-4 and TRBJ1-2; maybe TRBD1 (6 bases). This TCR derives from an adult in good health. Sequencing was performed on peripheral blood, taken on day 0 of AZD1222 vaccination. For the CDR3, the DNA is TGTGCCAGCAGCTTGGCAGGGGCAAGAGGCTACACCTTC. Residues: CASSLAGARGYTF.